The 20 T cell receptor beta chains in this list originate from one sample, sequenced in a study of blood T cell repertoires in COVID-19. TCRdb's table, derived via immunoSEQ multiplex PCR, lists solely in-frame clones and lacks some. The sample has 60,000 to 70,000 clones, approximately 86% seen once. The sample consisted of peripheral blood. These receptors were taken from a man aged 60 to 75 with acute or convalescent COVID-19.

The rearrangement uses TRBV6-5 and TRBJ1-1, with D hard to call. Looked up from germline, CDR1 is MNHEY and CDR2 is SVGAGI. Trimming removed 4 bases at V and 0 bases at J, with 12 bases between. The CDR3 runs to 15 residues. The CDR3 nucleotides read TGTGCCAGCAGTTTCGGACGGGGATTGAACACTGAAGCTTTCTTT. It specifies CASSFGRGLNTEAFF.

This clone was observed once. The DNA for the CDR3 is TGCGCCAGCAGCCAAGATCAGGGGGCCGGCTATGGCTACACCTTC. Residues: CASSQDQGAGYGYTF. V and J are TRBV4-3 and TRBJ1-2; 8 nucleotides agree with TRBD1. The ends lost 0 bases at V and 4 bases at J; junction bases unmatched: 4. Germline CDR1 reads LGHNA; CDR2 reads YSLEER. The CDR3 runs 15 residues.

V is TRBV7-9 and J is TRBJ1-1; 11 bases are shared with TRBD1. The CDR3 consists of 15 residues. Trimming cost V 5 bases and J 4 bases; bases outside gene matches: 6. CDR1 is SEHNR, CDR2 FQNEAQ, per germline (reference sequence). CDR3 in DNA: TGTGCCAGCAGCCCCCGGGACAGGGGGGGCACTGAAGCTTTCTTT. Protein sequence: CASSPRDRGGTEAFF.

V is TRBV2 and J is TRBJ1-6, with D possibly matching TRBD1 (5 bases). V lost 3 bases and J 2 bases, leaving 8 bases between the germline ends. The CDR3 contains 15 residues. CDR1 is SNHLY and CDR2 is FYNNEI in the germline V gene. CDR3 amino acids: CASSDKTAYNSPLHF. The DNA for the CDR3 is TGTGCCAGCAGTGACAAGACAGCCTATAATTCACCCCTCCACTTT.

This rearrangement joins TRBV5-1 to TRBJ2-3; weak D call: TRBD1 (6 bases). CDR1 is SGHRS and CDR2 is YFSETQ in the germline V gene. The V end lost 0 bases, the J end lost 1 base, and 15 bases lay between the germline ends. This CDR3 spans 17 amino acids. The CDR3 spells CASSLDLTGHRTDTQYF. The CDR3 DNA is TGCGCCAGCAGCTTGGACCTAACAGGGCATCGCACAGATACGCAGTATTTT.

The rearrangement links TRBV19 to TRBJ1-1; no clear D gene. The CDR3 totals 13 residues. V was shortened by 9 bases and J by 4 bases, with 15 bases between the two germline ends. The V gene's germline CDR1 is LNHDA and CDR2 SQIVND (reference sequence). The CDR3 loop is CASRPRAGTEAFF. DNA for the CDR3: TGTGCCAGCCGTCCGCGTGCGGGCACTGAAGCTTTCTTT.

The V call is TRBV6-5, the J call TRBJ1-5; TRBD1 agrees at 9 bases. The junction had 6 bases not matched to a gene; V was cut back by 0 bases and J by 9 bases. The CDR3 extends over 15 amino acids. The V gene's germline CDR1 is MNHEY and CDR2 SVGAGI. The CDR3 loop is CASSYSGTGLGPQHF. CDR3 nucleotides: TGTGCCAGCAGTTACTCGGGGACAGGGTTGGGGCCCCAGCATTTT.

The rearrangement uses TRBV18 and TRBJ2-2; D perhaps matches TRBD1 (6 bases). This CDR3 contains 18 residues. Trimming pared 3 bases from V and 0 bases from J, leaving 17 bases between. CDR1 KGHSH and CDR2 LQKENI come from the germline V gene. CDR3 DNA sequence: TGTGCCAGCTCACCCGGGACATGGGAGACATCGAACACCGGGGAGCTGTTTTTT. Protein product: CASSPGTWETSNTGELFF.

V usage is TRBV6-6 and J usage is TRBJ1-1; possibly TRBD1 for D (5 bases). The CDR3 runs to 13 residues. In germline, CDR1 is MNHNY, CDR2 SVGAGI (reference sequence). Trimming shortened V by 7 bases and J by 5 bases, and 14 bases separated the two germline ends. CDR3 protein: CASTQEGFTEAFF. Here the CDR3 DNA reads TGTGCCAGCACCCAGGAGGGGTTTACTGAAGCTTTCTTT.

CDR3 loop: CASSLRGGLNTEAFF. Here the CDR3 DNA reads TGTGCCAGCAGCTTACGCGGGGGATTAAACACTGAAGCTTTCTTT. The chain links TRBV7-2 to TRBJ1-1; D is possibly TRBD1 (5 bases). Germline CDR1 reads SGHTA; CDR2 reads FQGNSA. The V end lost 2 bases, the J end lost 2 bases, and 12 bases lay between the germline ends. The CDR3 has 15 residues. The variable domain in full, completed from reference TRBV7-2 and TRBJ1-1, reads GAGVSQSPSNKVTEKGKDVELRCDPISGHTALYWYRQSLGQGLEFLIYFQGNSAPDKSGLPSDRFSAERTGGSVSTLTIQRTQQEDSAVYLCASSLRGGLNTEAFFGQGTRLTVV.

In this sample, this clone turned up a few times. The CDR3 region has the DNA TGTGCCAGCACCAGACAGGGGGTTGTTACAGAGACCCAGTACTTC. Translated, it gives CASTRQGVVTETQYF. The chain recombines TRBV5-4 with TRBJ2-5; 9 bases are a match to TRBD1. The germline gives CDR1 SGHNT, CDR2 YYREEE (reference sequence). Losses at the gene ends were 6 bases for V and 4 bases for J; bases not matched to a gene: 10. There are 15 residues in the CDR3.

The chain's CDR3 is CASKDRHQETQYF. The CDR3 bases are TGTGCCAGTAAGGACAGACACCAAGAGACCCAGTACTTC. The chain recombines TRBV2 with TRBJ2-5, with D tentatively TRBD1 (6 bases). V was pared by 9 bases and J by 0 bases, with 11 bases between. This CDR3 is built from 13 residues. Germline assignment: CDR1 SNHLY and CDR2 FYNNEI.

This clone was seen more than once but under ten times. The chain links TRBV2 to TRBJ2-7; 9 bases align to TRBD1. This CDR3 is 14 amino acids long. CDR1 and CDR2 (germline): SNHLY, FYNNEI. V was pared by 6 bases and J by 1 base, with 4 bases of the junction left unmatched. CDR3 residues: CASRETGGSYEQYF. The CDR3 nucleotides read TGTGCCAGCAGAGAGACAGGGGGTTCCTACGAGCAGTACTTC. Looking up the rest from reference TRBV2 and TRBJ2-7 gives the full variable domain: EPEVTQTPSHQVTQMGQEVILRCVPISNHLYFYWYRQILGQKVEFLVSFYNNEISEKSEIFDDQFSVERPDGSNFTLKIRSTKLEDSAMYFCASRETGGSYEQYFGPGTRLTVT.

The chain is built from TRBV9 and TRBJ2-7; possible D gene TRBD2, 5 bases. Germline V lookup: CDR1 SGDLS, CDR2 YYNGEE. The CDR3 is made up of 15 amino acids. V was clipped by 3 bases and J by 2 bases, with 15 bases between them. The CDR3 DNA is TGTGCCAGCAGCGCTGAGGCCGGACTGACCTACGAGCAGTACTTC. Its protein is CASSAEAGLTYEQYF.

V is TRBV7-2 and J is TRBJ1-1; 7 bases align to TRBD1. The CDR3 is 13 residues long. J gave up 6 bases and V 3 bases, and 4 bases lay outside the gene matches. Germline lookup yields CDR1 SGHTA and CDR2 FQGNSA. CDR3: CASSFLQGSEAFF. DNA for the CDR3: TGTGCCAGCAGCTTTTTACAGGGGTCTGAAGCTTTCTTT.

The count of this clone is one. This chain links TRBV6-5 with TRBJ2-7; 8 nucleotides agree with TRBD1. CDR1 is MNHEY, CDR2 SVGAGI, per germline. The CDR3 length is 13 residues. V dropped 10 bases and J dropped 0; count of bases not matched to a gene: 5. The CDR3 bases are TGTGCCACCAGGGGGACAGGCTCCTACGAGCAGTACTTC. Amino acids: CATRGTGSYEQYF.

For the CDR3, the DNA is TGTGCCAGCAGCGTGGGACAGATGAACACTGAAGCTTTCTTT. Amino acid sequence: CASSVGQMNTEAFF. The chain is built from TRBV9 and TRBJ1-1; TRBD1 matches 7 bases. This CDR3 contains 14 residues. Germline-derived CDR1 and CDR2 are SGDLS and YYNGEE. Unmatched junction bases numbered 1, after V lost 2 bases and J lost 0 bases.

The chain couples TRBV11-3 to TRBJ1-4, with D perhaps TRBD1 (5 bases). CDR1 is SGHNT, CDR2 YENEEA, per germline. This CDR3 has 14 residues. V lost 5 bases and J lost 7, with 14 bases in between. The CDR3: CASSLRGKGEKLFF. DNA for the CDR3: TGTGCCAGCAGCCTTCGGGGGAAGGGTGAAAAACTGTTTTTT.

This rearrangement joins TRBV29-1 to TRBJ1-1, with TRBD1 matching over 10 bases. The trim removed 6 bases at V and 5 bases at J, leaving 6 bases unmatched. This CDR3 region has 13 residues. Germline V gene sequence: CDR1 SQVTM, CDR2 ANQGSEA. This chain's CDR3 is CSVGQGKGTEAFF. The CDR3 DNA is TGCAGCGTGGGACAGGGGAAGGGAACTGAAGCTTTCTTT.

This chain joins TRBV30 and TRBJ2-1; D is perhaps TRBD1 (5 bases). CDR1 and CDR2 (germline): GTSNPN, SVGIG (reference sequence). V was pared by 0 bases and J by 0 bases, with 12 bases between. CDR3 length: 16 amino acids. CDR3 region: CAWSVGRASSYNEQFF. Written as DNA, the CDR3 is TGTGCCTGGAGTGTCGGCAGGGCAAGCTCCTACAATGAGCAGTTCTTC.